This T cell receptor (beta chain) derives from a study of cytomegalovirus exposure and HLA in healthy donors. Study observations and caveats: By HLA locus, TCR association rates varied in a later analysis, with DRB1 showing the most and HLA-C the fewest. Clonal expansion, a later analysis showed, was greater in HLA-associated TCR beta chains than in equally common others. The records held CMV serostatus as the only immune exposure information.

Details on this clone: Antigen: not known.

The PCR employed 60 Vbeta primers together with 13 Jbeta primers. Produced via immunoSEQ multiplex PCR; TCRdb's table is partial and in-frame only. The sample holds approximately 190,000 clones, around 85% seen once. The CDR3 loop spans 15 amino acids. Per germline, CDR1 SGHRS and CDR2 YFSETQ. Trimming shortened V by 0 bases and J by 5 bases, and 12 bases separated the two germline ends. Sequencing was done on a sample of PBMCs. V and J are TRBV5-1 and TRBJ2-1; D possibly corresponds to TRBD1 (5 bases). The receptor's source is a man between 45 and 60 years old in good health and CMV-seronegative. Written as DNA, the CDR3 is TGCGCCAGCAGCTTGGTCCCAGGGCTGCACAATGAGCAGTTCTTC. Protein: CASSLVPGLHNEQFF. The whole variable domain, remainder taken from reference TRBV5-1 and TRBJ2-1, is KAGVTQTPRYLIKTRGQQVTLSCSPISGHRSVSWYQQTPGQGLQFLFEYFSETQRNKGNFPGRFSGRQFSNSRSEMNVSTLELGDSALYLCASSLVPGLHNEQFFGPGTRLTVL.